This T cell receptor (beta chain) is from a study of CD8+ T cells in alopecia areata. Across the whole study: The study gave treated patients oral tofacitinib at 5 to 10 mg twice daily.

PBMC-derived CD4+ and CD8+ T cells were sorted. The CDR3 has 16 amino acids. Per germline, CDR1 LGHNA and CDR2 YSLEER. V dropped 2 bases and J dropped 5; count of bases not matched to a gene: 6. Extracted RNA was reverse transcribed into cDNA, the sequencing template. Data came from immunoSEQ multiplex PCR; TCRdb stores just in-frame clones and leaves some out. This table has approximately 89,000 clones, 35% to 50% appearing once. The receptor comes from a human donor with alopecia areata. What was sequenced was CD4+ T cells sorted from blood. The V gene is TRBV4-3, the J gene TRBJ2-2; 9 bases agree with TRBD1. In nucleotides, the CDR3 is TGCGCCAGCAGCCAAACCGGGACAGGGTCAACCGGGGAGCTGTTTTTT. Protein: CASSQTGTGSTGELFF.